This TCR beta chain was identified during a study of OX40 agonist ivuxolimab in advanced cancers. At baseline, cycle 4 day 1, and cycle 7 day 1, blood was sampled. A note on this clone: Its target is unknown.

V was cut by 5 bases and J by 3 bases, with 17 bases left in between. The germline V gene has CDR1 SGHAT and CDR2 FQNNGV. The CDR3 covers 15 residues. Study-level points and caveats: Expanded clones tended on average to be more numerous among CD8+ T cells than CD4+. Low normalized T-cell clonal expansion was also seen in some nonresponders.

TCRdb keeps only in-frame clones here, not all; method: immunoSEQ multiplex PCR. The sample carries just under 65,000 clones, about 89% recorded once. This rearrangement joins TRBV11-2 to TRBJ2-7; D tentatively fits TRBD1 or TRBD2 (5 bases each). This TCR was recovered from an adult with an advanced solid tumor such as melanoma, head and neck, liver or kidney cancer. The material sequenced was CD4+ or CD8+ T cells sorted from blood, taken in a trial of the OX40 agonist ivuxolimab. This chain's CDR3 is CASSRSGPARYEQYF. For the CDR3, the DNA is TGTGCCAGCAGCCGATCGGGACCGGCCCGCTACGAGCAGTACTTC.